Described below is a single TCR beta chain sequence and its context. Its specificity is unknown. Repertoires were generated with immunoSEQ multiplex PCR, while TCRdb's copy carries only in-frame clones and drops some. The sample records tens of thousands of clones, 75% to 90% being singletons. The data are from a study of OX40 agonist ivuxolimab in advanced cancers. The overall study: Hepatocellular carcinoma, melanoma, renal cell or head and neck cancer was diagnosed in the dose-escalation patients.

The length of the CDR3 is 17 residues. From germline, CDR1 is SGHAT and CDR2 FQNNGV. The V segment lost 0 bases and the J segment 6 bases; nucleotides outside the gene matches: 9. Study-wide points: CD8+ T cells (on average) carried more expanded clones than CD4+ T cells.

The J gene is TRBJ1-2, the V gene TRBV11-2; TRBD1 aligns across 11 bases. This TCR derives from an adult with an advanced solid tumor such as melanoma, head and neck, liver or kidney cancer. Sequencing used CD4+ or CD8+ T cells sorted from blood, obtained in a trial of the OX40 agonist ivuxolimab. Here the CDR3 reads CASSLEIAGQGVDGYTF. DNA for the CDR3: TGTGCCAGCAGCTTAGAAATAGCGGGACAGGGGGTTGATGGCTACACCTTC.